This T cell receptor beta chain was identified in a study of T cell responses to AZD1222 COVID-19 vaccine. The assay was immunoSEQ multiplex PCR, and TCRdb's table has in-frame clones only and misses some. The sample includes fewer than 110,000 clones, 90% to 95% of them seen just once. Germline loops: CDR1 SGHDT, CDR2 YYEEEE. Trimming took off 1 base at V and 4 bases at J, with 11 bases between the two ends. The CDR3 spans 14 residues. The J gene is TRBJ2-5, the V gene TRBV5-6; tentative D call: TRBD1 (6 bases). The sequence came from an adult in good health. The material sequenced was peripheral blood, taken on day 0 of AZD1222 vaccination. CDR3 DNA sequence: TGTGCCAGCAGCTTGCAGGGGAGTGGAGAGACCCAGTACTTC. Encoded protein: CASSLQGSGETQYF.